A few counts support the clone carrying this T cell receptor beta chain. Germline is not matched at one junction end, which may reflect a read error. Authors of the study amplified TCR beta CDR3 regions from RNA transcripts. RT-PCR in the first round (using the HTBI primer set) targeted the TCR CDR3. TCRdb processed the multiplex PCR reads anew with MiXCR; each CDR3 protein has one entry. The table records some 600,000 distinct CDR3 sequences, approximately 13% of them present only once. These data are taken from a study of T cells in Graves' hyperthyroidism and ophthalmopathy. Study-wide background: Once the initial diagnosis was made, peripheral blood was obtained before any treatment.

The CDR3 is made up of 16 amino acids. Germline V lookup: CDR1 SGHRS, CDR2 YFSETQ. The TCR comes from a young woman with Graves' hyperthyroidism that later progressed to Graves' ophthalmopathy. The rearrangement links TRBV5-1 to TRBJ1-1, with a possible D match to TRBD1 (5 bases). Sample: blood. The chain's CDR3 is CASSLDVRGSGTEAFF. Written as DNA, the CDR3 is TGCGCCAGCAGTTTGGACGTCCGGGGGTCGGGGACTGAAGCTTTCTTT.